This T cell receptor (beta chain) was sequenced in a study of PD-1 blockade in classical Hodgkin lymphoma. A single count supports this clone. As yet, its antigen is unknown. All trial patients relapsed after autologous stem cell transplantation. General study results and limits: As was reported, newly diagnosed patients showed lower baseline TCR diversity than healthy donors did. Those achieving complete response showed baseline diversity like newly diagnosed patients. In CD4+ cells, TCR diversity went up significantly by C4D1, but in CD8+ cells it did not.

Measured with immunoSEQ multiplex PCR; TCRdb has only the in-frame clones, and not every one. The sample has fewer than 110,000 clones, approximately 90% seen once. The CDR3 spans 14 residues. Germline V gene data show CDR1 as SGHRS and CDR2 as YFSETQ. V was cut by 4 bases and J by 4 bases, with 12 bases left in between. This TCR was sampled from a human donor with classical Hodgkin lymphoma. The gene calls are TRBV5-1 and TRBJ1-3, with D possibly TRBD1 on 5 matching bases. The material was peripheral blood mononuclear cells (PBMCs), obtained before the second cycle of nivolumab. The CDR3 DNA reads TGCGCCAGCAGCGGGTCTTGGGGGGGAAACACCATATATTTT. It yields the protein CASSGSWGGNTIYF.